The text below deals with one T cell receptor beta chain. CDR1 and CDR2 from the germline V gene are SNHLY and FYNNEI. This CDR3 comprises 14 residues. With V trimmed by 4 bases and J by 5 bases, 2 bases remained unmatched. The data stem from a study of blood T cell repertoires in COVID-19. Study-wide background: COVID-19 samples collected from the United States, Italy and Spain covered acute and convalescent phases. PBMCs, B-cell-depleted T cells, or T cells were the source of the cDNA or gDNA that made up the material.

Authors' methods: Estimation of nucleated cell counts relied on the amplification of reference gene primers. Assay: immunoSEQ multiplex PCR; the TCRdb copy retains only in-frame clones and omits some. V, J and clone size reflect that table, while D and trimming were determined from the DNA. Of some 57,000 clones listed, approximately 91% are singletons. The clonotype originates from a man aged 50 or older with active COVID-19. Specimen: peripheral blood. The chain has TRBV2 and TRBJ2-1, with 10 bases identical to TRBD2. CDR3 amino acids: CASSGLAGDNEQFF. CDR3 bases: TGTGCCAGCAGTGGGCTAGCGGGAGACAATGAGCAGTTCTTC.